This T cell receptor beta chain was obtained from a study of T cell changes during pregnancy in multiple sclerosis. The table came from immunoSEQ multiplex PCR; TCRdb's copy has only in-frame clones and leaves some out. This sample has 55,000 to 75,000 clones, with 90% to 95% found just once. V gave up 1 base and J gave up 5 bases, with 9 bases separating them. Per germline, CDR1 SGHTA and CDR2 FQGNSA. This CDR3 spans 14 amino acids. The sequence was collected from a female donor in good health, enrolled as a control in a pregnancy study. The sequenced sample was peripheral blood, obtained in the third trimester of pregnancy. The genes are TRBV7-2 and TRBJ2-4, with D perhaps TRBD1 (6 bases). CDR3 bases: TGTGCCAGCAGCTTAGGGGGACAAGAAAACATTCAGTACTTC. Residues: CASSLGGQENIQYF.